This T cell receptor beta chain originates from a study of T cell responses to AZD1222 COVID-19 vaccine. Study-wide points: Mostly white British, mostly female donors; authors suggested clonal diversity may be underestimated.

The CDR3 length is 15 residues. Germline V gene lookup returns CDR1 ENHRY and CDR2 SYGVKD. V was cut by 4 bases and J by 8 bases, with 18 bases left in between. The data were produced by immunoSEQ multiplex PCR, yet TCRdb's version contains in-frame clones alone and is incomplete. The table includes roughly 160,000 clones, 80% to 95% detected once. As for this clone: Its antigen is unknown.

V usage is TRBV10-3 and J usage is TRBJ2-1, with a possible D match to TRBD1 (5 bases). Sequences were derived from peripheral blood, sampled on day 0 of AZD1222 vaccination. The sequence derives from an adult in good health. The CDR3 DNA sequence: TGTGCCATCAGTGCTCAAGGGGCGCAAGTCGATGAGCAGTTCTTC. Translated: CAISAQGAQVDEQFF.